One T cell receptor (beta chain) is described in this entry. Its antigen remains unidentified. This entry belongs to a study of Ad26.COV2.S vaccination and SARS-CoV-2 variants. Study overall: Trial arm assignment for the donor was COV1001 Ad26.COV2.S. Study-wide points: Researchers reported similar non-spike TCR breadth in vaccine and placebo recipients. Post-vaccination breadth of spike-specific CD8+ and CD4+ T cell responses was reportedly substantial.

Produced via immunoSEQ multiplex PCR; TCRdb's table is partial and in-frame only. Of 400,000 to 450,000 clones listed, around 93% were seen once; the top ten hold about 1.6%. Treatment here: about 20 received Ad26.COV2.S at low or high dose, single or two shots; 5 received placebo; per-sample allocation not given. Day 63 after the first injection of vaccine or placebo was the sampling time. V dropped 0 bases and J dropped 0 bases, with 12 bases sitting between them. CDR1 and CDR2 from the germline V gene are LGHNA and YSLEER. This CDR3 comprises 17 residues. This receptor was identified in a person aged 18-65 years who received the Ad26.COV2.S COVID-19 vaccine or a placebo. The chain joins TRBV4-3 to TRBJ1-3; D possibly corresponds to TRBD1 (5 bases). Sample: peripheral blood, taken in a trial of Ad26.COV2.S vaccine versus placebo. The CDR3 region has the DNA TGCGCCAGCAGCCAAGATCCCTCTGACAGCTCTGGAAACACCATATATTTT. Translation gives CASSQDPSDSSGNTIYF.